Shown below are 17 T cell receptor beta chains from a single sample sequenced in a study of cytomegalovirus exposure and HLA in healthy donors. PCR amplification relied on 60 Vbeta primers (plus 13 Jbeta primers). Sequencing was performed with immunoSEQ multiplex PCR; in TCRdb, only in-frame clones are kept and a portion is missing. The sample has roughly 200,000 clones, roughly four fifths seen once. Material: PBMCs. The source is a woman aged 40 to 50 in good health and CMV-seronegative.

The chain couples TRBV6-5 to TRBJ1-4, with TRBD1 as a possible D gene (5 bases). Germline V lookup: CDR1 MNHEY, CDR2 SVGAGI. V gave up 0 bases and J gave up 8 bases, with 13 bases separating them. The length of the CDR3 is 15 residues. DNA of the CDR3: TGTGCCAGCAGTTACTCGGGGCAGGGAAGGGAAAAACTGTTTTTT. Its protein is CASSYSGQGREKLFF.

V gene TRBV5-6 combines with J gene TRBJ2-3; 7 bases match TRBD2. The germline CDR1 and CDR2 sequences are SGHDT and YYEEEE. J lost 2 bases, V lost 0 bases, and 9 bases had no gene match. The CDR3 has 17 amino acids. As DNA, the CDR3 is TGTGCCAGCAGCTTGGCGGGTGGGCTAGCGGCCACAGATACGCAGTATTTT. This sequence encodes CASSLAGGLAATDTQYF.

The chain uses TRBV6-5 and TRBJ2-7; 7 bases agree with TRBD1. The CDR3 length is 15 residues. Per germline, CDR1 MNHEY and CDR2 SVGAGI. V shed 3 bases, J shed 1 base, and the junction held 6 bases outside the gene matches. CDR3 in DNA: TGTGCCAGCAGTTATTTACAGGGGCTATCCTACGAGCAGTACTTC. Residues: CASSYLQGLSYEQYF.

V is TRBV18 and J is TRBJ2-7, with TRBD1 matching 8 bases. This CDR3 is built from 14 residues. The germline gives CDR1 KGHSH, CDR2 LQKENI. V shed 1 base, J shed 6 bases, and the junction held 5 bases outside the gene matches. As DNA, the CDR3 is TGTGCCAGCTCACCACGACAGGGGTTAAGCGAGCAGTACTTC. It specifies CASSPRQGLSEQYF.

The rearrangement links TRBV10-3 to TRBJ2-7; the match to TRBD1 covers 7 bases. Germline V gene data show CDR1 as ENHRY and CDR2 as SYGVKD. V gave up 7 bases and J gave up 3 bases; unmatched junction bases: 6. The CDR3 runs to 13 residues. CDR3 DNA: TGTGCCATCAAGGGACAGACGAACTACGAGCAGTACTTC. This translates into CAIKGQTNYEQYF.

The chain is built from TRBV5-1 and TRBJ2-7, with TRBD1 identical over 8 bases. The CDR3 consists of 15 residues. From germline, CDR1 is SGHRS and CDR2 YFSETQ. With 4 bases clipped from V and 5 bases from J, the junction kept 11 bases outside the gene matches. The CDR3 DNA reads as TGCGCCAGCAGCAAACTGATTCAGGGGGCCCACGAGCAGTACTTC. Encoded protein: CASSKLIQGAHEQYF.

A few counts support this clone. The chain has TRBV4-1 and TRBJ2-7; no definite D call. V was shortened by 0 bases and J by 6 bases, with 9 bases between the two germline ends. This CDR3 comprises 13 residues. Germline lookup yields CDR1 MGHRA and CDR2 YSYEKL. CDR3 loop: CASSQETEFEQYF. CDR3 nucleotide sequence: TGCGCCAGCAGCCAAGAAACAGAGTTCGAGCAGTACTTC.

The V gene is TRBV30, the J gene TRBJ2-1; D unresolved. The CDR3 has 13 amino acids. Per the germline V gene, CDR1 is GTSNPN and CDR2 is SVGIG (reference sequence). Deletions cut 0 bases from V and 9 bases from J, with 12 bases between. CDR3: CAWSVTRSGEQFF. The CDR3 region has the DNA TGTGCCTGGAGTGTAACAAGGTCGGGTGAGCAGTTCTTC.

The V and J genes are TRBV9 and TRBJ1-3; D ambiguous. Between the trimmed V and J ends, which lost 1 base and 4 bases, there was a span of 9 bases. CDR3 size: 14 residues. The germline V gene has CDR1 SGDLS and CDR2 YYNGEE. In DNA form, the CDR3 reads TGTGCCAGCAGCGTATCGGGGATAGGAAACACCATATATTTT. As protein: CASSVSGIGNTIYF.

The chain is built from TRBV27 and TRBJ1-1; D gene uncertain. Germline lookup yields CDR1 MNHEY and CDR2 SMNVEV (reference sequence). Trimming took off 2 bases at V and 2 bases at J, with 9 bases between the two ends. The CDR3 runs to 14 residues. The chain's CDR3 is CASSLGHLNTEAFF. CDR3 DNA sequence: TGTGCCAGCAGTTTAGGCCACCTTAACACTGAAGCTTTCTTT.

This sequence joins TRBV7-8 and TRBJ2-1; 10 bases match TRBD1. The ends lost 3 bases at V and 8 bases at J; junction bases unmatched: 4. CDR1 and CDR2 (germline): SGHVS, FQNEAQ. This CDR3 spans 14 amino acids. The DNA for the CDR3 is TGTGCCAGCAGCTTTTCGGGACAGGGGTATGAGCAGTTCTTC. It translates to CASSFSGQGYEQFF.

The genes are TRBV27 and TRBJ1-2; 7 bases are shared with TRBD1. Per germline, CDR1 MNHEY and CDR2 SMNVEV (reference sequence). The junction had 4 bases not matched to a gene; V was cut back by 1 base and J by 5 bases. This CDR3 is 14 amino acids long. The CDR3: CASSLLGGAYGYTF. The CDR3 DNA is TGTGCCAGCAGTTTATTAGGGGGCGCTTATGGCTACACCTTC.

The chain uses TRBV27 and TRBJ2-6; 8 bases map to TRBD1. The CDR3 covers 17 residues. V lost 5 bases, J lost 0 bases, and 6 bases stayed unmatched. Germline V gene lookup returns CDR1 MNHEY and CDR2 SMNVEV (reference sequence). The CDR3: CASSIVQGVSGANVLTF. The CDR3, as DNA: TGTGCCAGCAGTATCGTACAGGGGGTCTCTGGGGCCAACGTCCTGACTTTC.

The chain employs TRBV2 and TRBJ1-2; possible D gene TRBD1, 5 bases. Trimming left V 8 bases short and J 8 bases short, with 15 bases between. Germline-derived CDR1 and CDR2 are SNHLY and FYNNEI. The CDR3 is 12 amino acids. CDR3 in DNA: TGTGCCAGCCGCAAGGGGCGAGACGGCTACACCTTC. Encoded protein: CASRKGRDGYTF.

Comment on this clone: Different DNA sequences within this sample yield the same CDR3. The J gene is TRBJ2-7, the V gene TRBV20-1, with a weak D call TRBD2 (5 bases). Per the germline V gene, CDR1 is DFQATT and CDR2 is SNEGSKA (reference sequence). This CDR3 has 11 amino acids. The V gene lost 6 bases and the J gene lost 3 bases, with 9 bases spanning the gap. This chain's CDR3 is CSARTLYEQYF. CDR3 nucleotide sequence: TGCAGTGCGCGGACTCTCTACGAGCAGTACTTC.

The chain links TRBV9 to TRBJ1-2; TRBD1 matches at 8 bases. The germline V gene has CDR1 SGDLS and CDR2 YYNGEE. CDR3 length: 17 residues. V lost 3 bases, J lost 4 bases, and 14 bases stayed unmatched. The CDR3 DNA reads as TGTGCCAGCAGCGGCCTCCCTGCCGAGGACAGGGTCTATGGCTACACCTTC. Translation: CASSGLPAEDRVYGYTF.

This chain joins TRBV2 and TRBJ2-3; TRBD2 matches at 13 bases. Germline V gives CDR1 SNHLY, CDR2 FYNNEI. CDR3 length: 17 residues. V was clipped by 6 bases and J by 3 bases; unmatched bases: 9. CDR3 protein: CASREGLAGLRTDTQYF. CDR3 nucleotides: TGTGCCAGCAGGGAGGGACTAGCGGGGCTTAGAACAGATACGCAGTATTTT.